This TCR beta chain was found in a study of T cells after yellow fever vaccination. Overall study: Low-cell-number fractions underwent preparation using SMART-Seq v4 Ultra Low Input. Notes on the study in general: The booster saw the reappearance of most primary-vaccination clones (about 95% CD4, around 88% CD8).

V was pared by 6 bases and J by 7 bases, with 12 bases between. CDR1 SEHNR and CDR2 FQNEAQ come from the germline V gene (reference sequence). This CDR3 is built from 13 residues. Synthesis of TCR cDNA relied on 5'RACE template switching, which attached a universal primer site and UMIs. One entry per CDR3 protein results from TCRdb running MiXCR on the 5' RACE reads. The sample includes 550,000 or so distinct CDR3 sequences, less than 20% of them seen just once. Regarding this clonotype: Its specificity is unknown.

The gene calls are TRBV7-9 and TRBJ2-2; D not certain. The sequences come from PBMCs, collected 15 days after the yellow fever booster vaccination. This receptor was obtained from a man between 25 and 39 years old who received the YFV17D yellow fever vaccine. CDR3 amino acids: CASRLLEIGELFF. The CDR3 DNA reads TGTGCCAGCAGGCTTCTGGAGATCGGGGAGCTGTTTTTT.